These 10 T cell receptor beta chains were sequenced from one sample in a study of blood T cell repertoires in COVID-19. The repertoire was sequenced with immunoSEQ multiplex PCR; TCRdb's copy has only in-frame clones and lacks some. In the table there are 85,000 to 120,000 clones, around 84% of which are singletons. Sequenced material: peripheral blood. The source of these receptors is a man between 50 and 59 years old with active or convalescent COVID-19.

The rearrangement uses TRBV25-1 and TRBJ1-2; no clear D. The V end lost 8 bases, the J end lost 7 bases, and 17 bases lay between the germline ends. Looked up from germline, CDR1 is MGHDK and CDR2 is SYGVNS. This CDR3 spans 13 amino acids. The CDR3 is CASSREQFSGYTF. DNA for the CDR3: TGTGCCAGCTCGAGGGAACAATTTTCTGGCTACACCTTC.

The V and J genes are TRBV3-1 (or the pseudogene TRBV3-2) and TRBJ1-2; a possible D gene is TRBD1 (6 bases). The CDR3 consists of 13 residues. The germline CDR1 and CDR2 sequences are LGHDT and YNNKEL (reference sequence). Trimming pared 4 bases from V and 8 bases from J, leaving 14 bases between. For the CDR3, the DNA is TGTGCCAGCAGCCGTCCACAGGGAATGGGCTACACCTTC. Its protein product is CASSRPQGMGYTF.

The chain employs TRBV7-9 and TRBJ1-2, with 11 bases matching TRBD1. Trimming removed 6 bases from V and 4 bases from J; junction bases left unmatched: 4. The CDR3 totals 14 residues. Germline assignment: CDR1 SEHNR and CDR2 FQNEAQ (reference sequence). The CDR3 nucleotides read TGTGCCAGCAGTCAAGGACAGGGGGCCTATGGCTACACCTTC. Protein sequence: CASSQGQGAYGYTF. Combining the CDR3 with reference TRBV7-9 and TRBJ1-2 gives the whole variable domain DTGVSQNPRHKITKRGQNVTFRCDPISEHNRLYWYRQTLGQGPEFLTYFQNEAQLEKSRLLSDRFSAERPKGSFSTLEIQRTEQGDSAMYLCASSQGQGAYGYTFGSGTRLTVV.

The chain has TRBV5-6 and TRBJ2-5, with TRBD2 matching 8 bases. Germline trimming cut 4 bases from V and 3 bases from J; bases unmatched to any gene: 5. Germline assignment: CDR1 SGHDT and CDR2 YYEEEE. The CDR3 loop spans 14 amino acids. CDR3 sequence reads: CASSRGLGEETQYF. The CDR3, as DNA: TGTGCCAGCAGCCGGGGACTAGGGGAAGAGACCCAGTACTTC.

The rearrangement links TRBV7-2 to TRBJ1-6; D perhaps matches TRBD1 (5 bases). This CDR3 spans 14 amino acids. V was shortened by 2 bases and J by 10 bases, with 12 bases between the two germline ends. Germline V lookup: CDR1 SGHTA, CDR2 FQGNSA. The CDR3 sequence is CASSLTMTDSPLHF. The CDR3 DNA follows: TGTGCCAGCAGCTTAACGATGACAGACTCACCCCTCCACTTT.

The J gene is TRBJ1-2, the V gene TRBV28, with 7 bases aligning to TRBD1. CDR3 length equals 14 residues. Trimming at V came to 5 bases and at J to 2 bases, leaving 5 bases not matched to a gene. The germline V gene encodes CDR1 MDHEN and CDR2 SYDVKM. CDR3 nucleotide sequence: TGTGCCAGCAGTCCCCCGACAGGGAACTATGGCTACACCTTC. This translates into CASSPPTGNYGYTF.

J is TRBJ2-5 and V is TRBV3-1 (or the pseudogene TRBV3-2); D might be TRBD1 (6 bases). Per the germline V gene, CDR1 is LGHDT and CDR2 is YNNKEL (reference sequence). The V and J ends lost 7 bases and 5 bases respectively, with 17 bases between them. This CDR3 has 14 residues. The CDR3 is CASTSGRGKETQYF. DNA for the CDR3: TGTGCCAGCACCTCGGGCAGGGGAAAGGAGACCCAGTACTTC.

The rearrangement links TRBV27 to TRBJ2-1; 12 nucleotides align to TRBD2. Trimming at V came to 5 bases and at J to 7 bases, leaving 3 bases not matched to a gene. CDR3 size: 14 residues. CDR1 is MNHEY and CDR2 is SMNVEV in the germline V gene (reference sequence). CDR3 sequence (DNA): TGTGCCAGCAGTGGGCTAGCGGGGGGGAATGAGCAGTTCTTC. Protein: CASSGLAGGNEQFF.

The rearrangement links TRBV27 to TRBJ2-7; the D gene is possibly TRBD2 (7 bases). Germline V gene sequence: CDR1 MNHEY, CDR2 SMNVEV (reference sequence). There are 16 residues in the CDR3. V lost 2 bases to trimming and J lost 0 bases, with 14 bases between them. This CDR3 is CASSLSGDTSSYEQYF. In DNA, the CDR3 is TGTGCCAGCAGTTTAAGCGGGGACACGAGCTCCTACGAGCAGTACTTC.

The V gene is TRBV7-2, the J gene TRBJ2-3; tentative D call: TRBD1 (5 bases). Germline CDR1 SGHTA, CDR2 FQGNSA. The V and J ends lost 1 base and 3 bases respectively, with 11 bases between them. CDR3 length: 15 amino acids. CDR3 sequence reads: CASSLEAGWTDTQYF. The CDR3 DNA reads as TGTGCCAGCAGCTTAGAGGCAGGGTGGACAGATACGCAGTATTTT.